This TCR beta chain was identified in a study of shared clonotypes between healthy human individuals. About the study: CD4 naive cells filled three plates per donor, CD4 memory three, CD8 naive two and CD8 memory one.

The CDR3 totals 17 residues. Germline V gene lookup returns CDR1 MRHNA and CDR2 SNTAGT. V was shortened by 5 bases and J by 0 bases, with 17 bases between the two germline ends. General observations from the study: When compared with the clonotypes that were shared by all four sorted-subset donors, the non-shared clonotypes turned out to have lower generation probabilities. Clonotype sharing among donors, it was expected, would be affected by sequencing depth.

In regard to this clone: What it recognizes is unknown.

The assay was carried out at the deep level. The data were produced by immunoSEQ multiplex PCR, yet TCRdb's version contains in-frame clones alone and is incomplete. The sample holds approximately 98,000 clones, about 70% seen once. The sequence derives from a woman aged 25 to 45 in good health. The V gene is TRBV6-4, the J gene TRBJ2-1; TRBD2 is a possible D gene (5 bases). Sample: memory CD8+ T cells sorted from blood. Subset denoted: CD45RO+ cells pooled with CCR7-negative TemRA cells. The CDR3 sequence: CASSTDASGSSYNEQFF. The DNA for the CDR3 is TGTGCCAGCAGTACAGACGCCAGCGGAAGCTCCTACAATGAGCAGTTCTTC.